Listed below are T cell receptor beta chains from one sample, sequenced in a study of T cell repertoires in cytomegalovirus infection. TCRdb passed the reads through MiXCR, listing each CDR3 protein once. The data show about 130,000 distinct CDR3 sequences, 8% to 9% seen once. What was sequenced was PBMCs. The receptors were gathered from a human donor in good health (CMV status not recorded). Some clones in this sample may be carry-over from other donors' samples. The CDR3 runs from the conserved cysteine through the conserved F or W. A D gene is named only where the DNA matches it firmly. The size of a clone is reported for some rows only, either as once, few or many, or as a class for expanded clones.

TGCAGTGCTAGAGAGGGGTGGTCCGGGGAGCTGTTTTTT | CSAREGWSGELFF | NA | TRBJ2-2 | TRBV20-1 | NA
TGCAGCGTAAGCTTTAGAAGGACAGGGCCCATGAACACTGAAGCTTTCTTT | CSVSFRRTGPMNTEAFF | NA | TRBJ1-1 | TRBV29-1 | TRBD1
TGTGCCAGCAGCTTAGGACAGGGGCAGCCCCAGCATTTT | CASSLGQGQPQHF | many | TRBJ1-5 | TRBV7-2 | TRBD1
TGTGCCAGCTCACGAGGAGGGCACGGGGGGTACGAGCAGTACTTC | CASSRGGHGGYEQYF | many | TRBJ2-7 | TRBV18 | TRBD2
TGTGCCAGCAGTTATTCCCCTAGCGGGGGGTTATACGAGCAGTACTTC | CASSYSPSGGLYEQYF | few | TRBJ2-7 | TRBV2 | TRBD2
TGTGCCTGGAGTGCGGCCGGGGAGCTGTTTTTT | CAWSAAGELFF | few | TRBJ2-2 | TRBV30 | NA
TGCAGCGTTGGTCTTCAGGGGGCCCCCTACGAGCAGTACTTC | CSVGLQGAPYEQYF | few | TRBJ2-7 | TRBV29-1 | TRBD1
TGCAGCTTAACAGGGGACACAGATACGCAGTATTTT | CSLTGDTDTQYF | NA | TRBJ2-3 | TRBV29-1 | TRBD1
TGCGCCAGCAGCCAAGGAATACAAGAGGCCTATGGCTACACCTTC | CASSQGIQEAYGYTF | many | TRBJ1-2 | TRBV4-1 | NA
TGTGCCAGCAGTATAATAGTGAACACTGAAGCTTTCTTT | CASSIIVNTEAFF | many | TRBJ1-1 | TRBV28 | NA
TGTGCCAGCAGTTTAGATTCGGCAGGGTCCTATAATTCACCCCTCCACTTT | CASSLDSAGSYNSPLHF | many | TRBJ1-6 | TRBV28 | NA
TGCAGCGTTGTCATGACAGTGGATACGCAGTATTTT | CSVVMTVDTQYF | many | TRBJ2-3 | TRBV29-1 | NA
TGTGCCAGCAGCCAAGATCCCGGGACACTCTCCTACAATGAGCAGTTCTTC | CASSQDPGTLSYNEQFF | many | TRBJ2-1 | TRBV14 | NA
TGCAGTGCTAGAGATCGAAGGAGGGGCACTGAAGCTTTCTTT | CSARDRRRGTEAFF | NA | TRBJ1-1 | TRBV20-1 | NA
TGTGCCAGCAGCTTAATATCCGGCTACACCTTC | CASSLISGYTF | many | TRBJ1-2 | TRBV7-2 | NA
TGTGCCAGCAGCTGGGGACTAGCGGGGGGCAACGAGCAGTACTTC | CASSWGLAGGNEQYF | many | TRBJ2-7 | TRBV5-4 | TRBD2
TGTGCCAGCAGCCCCCTCGGGACACCATACAATGAGCAGTTCTTC | CASSPLGTPYNEQFF | many | TRBJ2-1 | TRBV28 | NA
TGCAGCGTTGAAGGGTGGACAGGAAATGGCTACACCTTC | CSVEGWTGNGYTF | few | TRBJ1-2 | TRBV29-1 | TRBD1
TGCAGCGTTGAAGTGGCTAGCGGGGGGCCCTACGAGCAGTACTTC | CSVEVASGGPYEQYF | few | TRBJ2-7 | TRBV29-1 | TRBD2
TGTGCCAGCAGCCCCCGACAGGGGGAGAAAGAGACCCAGTACTTC | CASSPRQGEKETQYF | many | TRBJ2-5 | TRBV7-2 | TRBD1
TGTGCCAGCAGCGTAGGGGGACAGGGGATAAGCAATCAGCCCCAGCATTTT | CASSVGGQGISNQPQHF | few | TRBJ1-5 | TRBV9 | TRBD1
TGTGCCAGCAGCTTAAAGGGACCCGGTGCCTATGGCTACACCTTC | CASSLKGPGAYGYTF | many | TRBJ1-2 | TRBV7-2 | NA
TGCAGTGCTAGTAGGCCAGTCAGTCTCGAAGAGACCCAGTACTTC | CSASRPVSLEETQYF | few | TRBJ2-5 | TRBV20-1 | NA
TGTGCCAGCTTCGACCGGGCCGGGGCCTACGAGCAGTACTTC | CASFDRAGAYEQYF | few | TRBJ2-7 | TRBV28 | NA
TGCAGTGCCAGGACAGGCGCCACAGATACGCAGTATTTT | CSARTGATDTQYF | NA | TRBJ2-3 | TRBV20-1 | TRBD1
TGTGCCAGCAGTTCCCAGCGGGATGAGCAGTTCTTC | CASSSQRDEQFF | many | TRBJ2-1 | TRBV27 | NA
TGCAGTGCTAAGCCTGCCCGGGGTTCATTGGCCAACGTCCTGACTTTC | CSAKPARGSLANVLTF | few | TRBJ2-6 | TRBV20-1 | NA
TGTGCCAGCAGCTTAACAGGGGGGCGAGAGACCCAGTACTTC | CASSLTGGRETQYF | many | TRBJ2-5 | TRBV7-3 | NA
TGTGCCAGTAGTATAGCAGGGGCGAACACCGGGGAGCTGTTTTTT | CASSIAGANTGELFF | NA | TRBJ2-2 | TRBV19 | NA
TGTGCCAGCAGTCCTCGAAAGAGGGGCTACACCTTC | CASSPRKRGYTF | many | TRBJ1-2 | TRBV28 | NA
TGCAGCGCCAGAGTGGGGGGCTCGAACACCAGGGAGCTGTTTTTT | CSARVGGSNTRELFF | NA | TRBJ2-2 | TRBV29-1 | NA
TGTGCCAGCAGCTCCCGGGCGCAGACGTACAATGAGCAGTTCTTC | CASSSRAQTYNEQFF | many | TRBJ2-1 | TRBV11-1 | NA
TGCAGCGTTACACAGGGCCCCAACACTGAAGCTTTCTTT | CSVTQGPNTEAFF | NA | TRBJ1-1 | TRBV29-1 | NA
TGTGCCAGCACAGAACCGGGACTGAGCTCCTACAATGAGCAGTTCTTC | CASTEPGLSSYNEQFF | many | TRBJ2-1 | TRBV12-3/TRBV12-4 | NA
TGTGCCAGCAGCCAAGAATCGATTTCTGGAAACACCATATATTTT | CASSQESISGNTIYF | few | TRBJ1-3 | TRBV14 | NA
TGCAGTGCGAGCCGGACTAGCGGGGGCGGGAAGTACTTC | CSASRTSGGGKYF | NA | TRBJ2-5 | TRBV20-1 | TRBD2
TGTGCCAGCACCCCAACAAGAGGAAGCTCACCCCTCCACTTT | CASTPTRGSSPLHF | many | TRBJ1-6 | TRBV28 | NA
TGCGCCAGCAGCTCCGGGACAGGACTAACCTACAATGAGCAGTTCTTC | CASSSGTGLTYNEQFF | many | TRBJ2-1 | TRBV5-1 | TRBD1
TGTGCCAGCAGTTCCCCCCGGGTTCAGATCACTGAAGCTTTCTTT | CASSSPRVQITEAFF | many | TRBJ1-1 | TRBV28 | NA
TGTGCCAGCGGAAACAGCTCTAACTATGGCTACACCTTC | CASGNSSNYGYTF | many | TRBJ1-2 | TRBV12-3/TRBV12-4 | NA
TGCAGTGCGCAGTCCTACCGGACTGGCCAGGGCGGTACGCAGTATTTT | CSAQSYRTGQGGTQYF | NA | TRBJ2-3 | TRBV20-1 | NA
TGTGCCAGCAGTTTAAGGCAGGGGCCTGAAGCTTTCTTT | CASSLRQGPEAFF | many | TRBJ1-1 | TRBV12-3/TRBV12-4 | NA
TGCAGCGCCCAGAGGGGGGCCCCCTACAATGAGCAGTTCTTC | CSAQRGAPYNEQFF | many | TRBJ2-1 | TRBV29-1 | NA
TGTGCCAGCAGTTACGTACAGGAGGATTGGACAGATACGCAGTATTTT | CASSYVQEDWTDTQYF | many | TRBJ2-3 | TRBV6-5 | NA
TGTGCCAGCAGCCTTCTTGAGGGTCAGCCCCAGCATTTT | CASSLLEGQPQHF | NA | TRBJ1-5 | TRBV6-5 | NA
TGTGCCAGCAGCCAGGCAGACACAGATACGCAGTATTTT | CASSQADTDTQYF | NA | TRBJ2-3 | TRBV3-1 | NA
TGCAGTGCTAGAGGTGGGGGGGGCGTGGTGGAGACCCAGTACTTC | CSARGGGGVVETQYF | few | TRBJ2-5 | TRBV20-1 | NA
TGTGCCAGCAGCTTATCGGGGTTCTACCAAGAGACCCAGTACTTC | CASSLSGFYQETQYF | many | TRBJ2-5 | TRBV7-9 | NA
TGCGCCAGCAGTCCAGAAATTTTCGGGGGACAGGGGTACGAGCAGTACTTC | CASSPEIFGGQGYEQYF | many | TRBJ2-7 | TRBV5-1 | TRBD1
TGCGCCAGCAGTTTGAGGGCAATGGGCACCGGGGAGCTGTTTTTT | CASSLRAMGTGELFF | many | TRBJ2-2 | TRBV5-1 | NA
TGTGCCAGCAGTTTAAGCAGGGCCGCCGGGGGCTACACCTTC | CASSLSRAAGGYTF | few | TRBJ1-2 | TRBV12-3/TRBV12-4 | NA
TGTGCCATCAGTGAGTCACGGGGGGCGTCCGGTCAGCCCCAGCATTTT | CAISESRGASGQPQHF | NA | TRBJ1-5 | TRBV10-3 | NA
TGTGCCAGCAGCTTGGATACGGGGACCGGGGAGCTGTTTTTT | CASSLDTGTGELFF | few | TRBJ2-2 | TRBV5-6 | NA
TGCAGCGTCCCAGCCCCGGGACAAAAGAACACTGAAGCTTTCTTT | CSVPAPGQKNTEAFF | NA | TRBJ1-1 | TRBV29-1 | NA
TGCAGTGCTAGGGGGGCCCCGGGGCGGGGGGGTGGGACTGAAGCTTTCTTT | CSARGAPGRGGGTEAFF | NA | TRBJ1-1 | TRBV20-1 | NA
TGTGCCAGCAGCTTATCAGGGGGTGATACGCAGTATTTT | CASSLSGGDTQYF | many | TRBJ2-3 | TRBV7-2 | TRBD1
TGTGCCAGCAGCGAGGTACGGTTCCATGAAGCTTTCTTT | CASSEVRFHEAFF | many | TRBJ1-1 | TRBV12-3/TRBV12-4 | NA
TGTGCCAGCAGTTTAGTCGATACCTACGAGCAGTACTTC | CASSLVDTYEQYF | many | TRBJ2-7 | TRBV28 | NA
TGTGCCAGCAGCCCGGACCTCTATGGCTACACCTTC | CASSPDLYGYTF | few | TRBJ1-2 | TRBV5-5 | NA
TGTGCCAGCAGCGCAAGCTTGGGACAGGGGGGTAGAACAGATACGCAGTATTTT | CASSASLGQGGRTDTQYF | many | TRBJ2-3 | TRBV5-4 | TRBD1